This T cell receptor beta chain was found in a study of blood T cell repertoires in COVID-19. About the study: Acute-phase and convalescent COVID-19 samples originated in the United States, Italy and Spain.

Clones were read by immunoSEQ multiplex PCR, and TCRdb kept only the in-frame ones, dropping some. The top ten clones hold about a sixth of a sample with some 190,000 clones, around three quarters of them seen once. The participants were between roughly 18 and 89 years old and came from roughly 24 US areas. Participant reports of clinical history set cohort assignment. Material for sequencing was PBMCs or T cells enriched from blood (not recorded which). The clonotype was recovered from a woman between 45 and 65 years old with acute COVID-19.

The CDR3 is CASSLVRGLALFF. DNA for the CDR3: TGTGCCAGCAGTTTAGTCCGCGGACTAGCGCTGTTCTTC. The V gene is TRBV12-3 or TRBV12-4, the J gene TRBJ2-1, with 9 positions matching TRBD2. The trim removed 1 base at V and 15 bases at J, leaving 7 bases unmatched. This CDR3 has 13 residues.